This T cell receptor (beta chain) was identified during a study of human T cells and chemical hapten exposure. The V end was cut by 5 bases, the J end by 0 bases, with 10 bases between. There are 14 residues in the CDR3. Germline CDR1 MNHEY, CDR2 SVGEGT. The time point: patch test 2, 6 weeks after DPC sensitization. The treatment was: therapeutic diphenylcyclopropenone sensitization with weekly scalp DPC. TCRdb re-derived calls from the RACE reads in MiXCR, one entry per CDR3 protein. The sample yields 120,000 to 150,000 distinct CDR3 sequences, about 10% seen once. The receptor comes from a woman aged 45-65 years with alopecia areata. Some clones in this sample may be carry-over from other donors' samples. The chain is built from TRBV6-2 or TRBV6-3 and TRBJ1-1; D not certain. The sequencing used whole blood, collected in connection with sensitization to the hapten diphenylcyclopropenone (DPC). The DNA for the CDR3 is TGTGCCAGCAGTGGGCAGCGATTGAACACTGAAGCTTTCTTT. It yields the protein CASSGQRLNTEAFF.